Listed below are T cell receptor beta chains from one sample, sequenced in a study of shared clonotypes between healthy human individuals. Data came from immunoSEQ multiplex PCR; TCRdb stores just in-frame clones and leaves some out. The sample lists approximately 1,000,000 clones, approximately 78% occurring once. The sample was memory CD4+ T cells from PBMCs. The receptors originated from a man between 18 and 35 years old in good health. Some clones in this sample may be carry-over from other donors' samples. Each CDR3 is given with its conserved first and last residue.

J gene | V gene | CDR3 protein
TRBJ2-2 | TRBV7-9 | CASSRDRAGGTGELFF
TRBJ2-7 | TRBV18 | CASSWDSQPTVGEQYF
TRBJ2-2 | TRBV6-5 | CASSPRTSGTGELFF
TRBJ2-7 | TRBV4-3 | CASIKTGGLREGQGVCEQYF
TRBJ1-1 | TRBV11-2 | CASSMNRGRNTEAFF
TRBJ2-2 | TRBV5-1 | CASSRGQGGTGELFF
TRBJ2-3 | TRBV5-1 | CASSSPWGGTDTQYF
NA | TRBV5-6 | CASSLEGLAGDEQYF
TRBJ2-4 | TRBV11-2 | CASSNTAGVDIQYF
TRBJ2-5 | TRBV5-1 | CASSLWEQETQYF
TRBJ2-1 | TRBV7-8 | CASSSRVPNKNEQFF
TRBJ2-5 | TRBV1 | CTSSPNIAGVRKTQYF
TRBJ1-5 | TRBV15 | CATSRDHIRSNQPQHF
TRBJ2-7 | TRBV19 | CASNAGQGYEQYF
TRBJ2-7 | TRBV2 | CASSVILAVSYEQYF
TRBJ1-1 | TRBV6-5 | CASSPRQGRAFF